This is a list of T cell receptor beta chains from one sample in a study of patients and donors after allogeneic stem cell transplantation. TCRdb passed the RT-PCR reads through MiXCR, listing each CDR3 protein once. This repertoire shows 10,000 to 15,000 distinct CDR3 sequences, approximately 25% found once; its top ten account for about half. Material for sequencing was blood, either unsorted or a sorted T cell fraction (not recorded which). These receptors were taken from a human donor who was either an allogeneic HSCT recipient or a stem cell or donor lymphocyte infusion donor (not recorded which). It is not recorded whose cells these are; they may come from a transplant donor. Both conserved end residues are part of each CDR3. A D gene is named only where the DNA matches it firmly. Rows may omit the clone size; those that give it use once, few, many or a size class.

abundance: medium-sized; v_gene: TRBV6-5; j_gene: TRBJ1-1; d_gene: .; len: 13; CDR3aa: CASILQGTGRAFF; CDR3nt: TGTGCCAGCATTCTTCAGGGGACTGGGCGAGCTTTCTTT
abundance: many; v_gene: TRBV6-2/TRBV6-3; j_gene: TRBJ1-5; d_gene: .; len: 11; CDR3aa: CASRTQGPQHF; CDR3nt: TGTGCCAGCAGGACACAGGGACCCCAGCATTTT
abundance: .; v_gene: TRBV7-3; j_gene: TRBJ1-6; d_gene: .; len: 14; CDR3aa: CASSLESKNSPLHF; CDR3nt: TGTGCCAGCAGCTTAGAGAGCAAAAATTCACCCCTCCACTTT
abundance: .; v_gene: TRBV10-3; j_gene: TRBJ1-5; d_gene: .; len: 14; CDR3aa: CAISGLNSNQPQHF; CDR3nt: TGTGCCATCAGTGGTTTGAATTCCAATCAGCCCCAGCATTTT
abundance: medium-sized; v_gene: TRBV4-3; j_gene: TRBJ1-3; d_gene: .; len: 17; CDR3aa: CASSRNRESYSGNTIYF; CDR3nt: TGCGCCAGCAGCCGAAACAGGGAGAGTTACTCTGGAAACACCATATATTTT
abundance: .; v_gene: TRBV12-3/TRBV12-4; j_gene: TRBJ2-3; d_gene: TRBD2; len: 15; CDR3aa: CASSFWGGSADTQYF; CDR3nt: TGTGCCAGCAGTTTCTGGGGGGGTAGCGCAGATACGCAGTATTTT
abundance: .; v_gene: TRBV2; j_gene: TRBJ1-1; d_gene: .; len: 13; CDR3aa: CASSEEQNTEAFF; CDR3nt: TGTGCCAGCAGTGAGGAACAGAACACTGAAGCTTTCTTT
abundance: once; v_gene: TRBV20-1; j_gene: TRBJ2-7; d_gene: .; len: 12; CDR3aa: CSAKQGPYEQYF; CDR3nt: TGCAGTGCTAAACAGGGCCCCTACGAGCAGTACTTC
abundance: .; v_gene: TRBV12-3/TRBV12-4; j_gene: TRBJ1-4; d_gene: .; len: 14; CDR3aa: CASRWDAQLEKLFF; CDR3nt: TGTGCCAGCAGATGGGACGCACAACTTGAAAAACTGTTTTTT
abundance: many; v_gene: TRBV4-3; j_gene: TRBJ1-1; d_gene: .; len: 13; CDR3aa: CASSPRVGTEAFF; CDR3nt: TGCGCCAGCAGTCCCCGGGTGGGCACTGAAGCTTTCTTT
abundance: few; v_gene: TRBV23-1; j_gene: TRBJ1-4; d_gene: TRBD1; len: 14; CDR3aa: CASSQGQPAEKLFF; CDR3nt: TGCGCCAGCAGTCAGGGACAGCCAGCGGAAAAACTGTTTTTT
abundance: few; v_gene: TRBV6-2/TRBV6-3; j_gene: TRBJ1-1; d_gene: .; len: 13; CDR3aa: CATALRGGTEAFF; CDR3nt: TGTGCCACCGCGCTGAGAGGGGGGACTGAAGCTTTCTTT
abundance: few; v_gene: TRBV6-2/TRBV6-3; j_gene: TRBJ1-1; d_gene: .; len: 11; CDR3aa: CASGGNTEAFF; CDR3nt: TGTGCCAGCGGTGGAAACACTGAAGCTTTCTTT
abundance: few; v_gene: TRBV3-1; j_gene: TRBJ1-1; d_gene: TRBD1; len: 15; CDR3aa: CASSRRTGSNTEAFF; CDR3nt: TGTGCCAGCAGCCGCCGGACAGGGTCTAACACTGAAGCTTTCTTT
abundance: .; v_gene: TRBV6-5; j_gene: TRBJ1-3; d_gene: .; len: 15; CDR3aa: CASRRTAVSGNTIYF; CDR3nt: TGTGCCAGCAGGAGGACCGCCGTCTCTGGAAACACCATATATTTT
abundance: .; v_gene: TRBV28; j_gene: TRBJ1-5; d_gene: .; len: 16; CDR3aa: CASSSGHRKSNQPQHF; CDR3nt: TGTGCCAGCAGTTCCGGACACCGGAAGAGCAATCAGCCCCAGCATTTT
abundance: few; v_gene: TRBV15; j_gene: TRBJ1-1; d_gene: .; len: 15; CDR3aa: CATSRAGIMNTEAFF; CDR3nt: TGTGCCACCAGCAGGGCAGGGATTATGAACACTGAAGCTTTCTTT
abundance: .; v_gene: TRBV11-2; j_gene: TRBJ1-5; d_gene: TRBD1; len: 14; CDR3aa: CASSLDRGRQPQHF; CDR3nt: TGTGCCAGCAGCTTAGATAGGGGGCGTCAGCCCCAGCATTTT
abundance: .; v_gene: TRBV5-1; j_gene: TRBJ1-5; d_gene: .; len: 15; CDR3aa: CASSPDGVQGQPQRF; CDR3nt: TGCGCCAGCAGCCCCGACGGGGTTCAGGGGCAGCCCCAGCGTTTT
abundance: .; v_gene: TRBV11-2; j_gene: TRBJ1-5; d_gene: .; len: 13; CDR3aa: CASSLGGDQPQHF; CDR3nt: TGTGCCAGCAGCTTAGGAGGGGATCAGCCCCAGCATTTT
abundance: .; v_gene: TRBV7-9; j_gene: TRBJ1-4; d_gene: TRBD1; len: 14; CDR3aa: CASSPRTGNEKLFF; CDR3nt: TGTGCCAGCAGCCCTCGGACAGGGAATGAAAAACTGTTTTTT
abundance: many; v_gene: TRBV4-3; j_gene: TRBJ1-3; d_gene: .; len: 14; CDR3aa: CASRATPSGNTIYF; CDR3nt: TGCGCTAGCAGAGCCACCCCCTCTGGAAACACCATATATTTT
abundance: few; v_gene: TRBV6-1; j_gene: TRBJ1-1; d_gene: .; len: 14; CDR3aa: CASSDGRLNTEAFF; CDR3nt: TGTGCCAGCAGTGACGGCCGTCTGAACACTGAAGCTTTCTTT
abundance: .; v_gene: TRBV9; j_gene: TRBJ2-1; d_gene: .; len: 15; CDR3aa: CASSVGLISYNEQFF; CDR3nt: TGTGCCAGCAGCGTTGGGCTGATCTCCTACAATGAGCAGTTCTTC
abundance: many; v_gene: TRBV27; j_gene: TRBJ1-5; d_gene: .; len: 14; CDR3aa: CASKSGELSQPQHF; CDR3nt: TGTGCCAGCAAGTCAGGGGAATTGAGTCAGCCCCAGCATTTT
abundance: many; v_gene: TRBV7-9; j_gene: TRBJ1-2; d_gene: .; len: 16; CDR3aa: CASSPLGNRAHYGYTF; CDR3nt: TGTGCCAGCAGCCCCTTAGGTAACAGGGCCCACTATGGCTACACCTTC
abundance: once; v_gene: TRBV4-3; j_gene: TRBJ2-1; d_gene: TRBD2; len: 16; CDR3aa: CASSQGVSSGANEQFF; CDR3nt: TGCGCCAGCAGCCAAGGTGTTTCTAGCGGGGCCAATGAGCAGTTCTTC
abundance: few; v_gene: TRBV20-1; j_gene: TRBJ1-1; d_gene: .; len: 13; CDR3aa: CSAIPAGWTEAFF; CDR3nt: TGCAGTGCTATCCCAGCGGGGTGGACTGAAGCTTTCTTT
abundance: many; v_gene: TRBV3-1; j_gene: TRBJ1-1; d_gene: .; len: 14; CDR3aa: CASSQALSGTEAFF; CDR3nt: TGTGCCAGCAGCCAAGCGTTGTCGGGAACTGAAGCTTTCTTT
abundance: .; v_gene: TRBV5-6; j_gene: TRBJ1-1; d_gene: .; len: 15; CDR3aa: CASSSAGQLNTEAFF; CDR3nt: TGTGCCAGCAGCTCAGCGGGTCAATTGAACACTGAAGCTTTCTTT
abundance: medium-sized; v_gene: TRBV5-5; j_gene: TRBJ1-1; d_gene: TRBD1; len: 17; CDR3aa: CASGYHYSGTVNTEAFF; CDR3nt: TGTGCCAGCGGCTATCACTACTCCGGGACAGTTAACACTGAAGCTTTCTTT
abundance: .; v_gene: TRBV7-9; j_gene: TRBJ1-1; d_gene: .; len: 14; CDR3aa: CASSLDGVGTEAFF; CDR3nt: TGTGCCAGCAGCTTAGACGGGGTTGGCACTGAAGCTTTCTTT
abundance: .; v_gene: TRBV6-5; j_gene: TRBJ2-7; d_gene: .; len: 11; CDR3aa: CASSAGSEQYF; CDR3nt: TGTGCCAGCAGCGCAGGGTCTGAGCAGTACTTC
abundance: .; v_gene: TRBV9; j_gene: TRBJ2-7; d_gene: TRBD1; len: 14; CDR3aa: CASSPGQGAYEQYF; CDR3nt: TGTGCCAGCAGCCCCGGACAGGGGGCCTACGAGCAGTACTTC
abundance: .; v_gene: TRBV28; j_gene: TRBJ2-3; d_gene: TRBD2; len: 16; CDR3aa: CASSLGGLAGGDTQYF; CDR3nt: TGTGCCAGCAGTTTAGGTGGACTAGCGGGAGGGGATACGCAGTATTTT
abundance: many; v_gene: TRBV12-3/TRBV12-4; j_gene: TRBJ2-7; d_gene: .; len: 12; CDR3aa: CASSLGTYEQYF; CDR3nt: TGTGCCAGCAGTCTCGGGACCTACGAGCAGTACTTC
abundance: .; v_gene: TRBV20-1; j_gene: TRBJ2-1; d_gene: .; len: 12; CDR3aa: CSASRRYNEQFF; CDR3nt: TGCAGTGCAAGTAGGCGCTACAATGAGCAGTTCTTC